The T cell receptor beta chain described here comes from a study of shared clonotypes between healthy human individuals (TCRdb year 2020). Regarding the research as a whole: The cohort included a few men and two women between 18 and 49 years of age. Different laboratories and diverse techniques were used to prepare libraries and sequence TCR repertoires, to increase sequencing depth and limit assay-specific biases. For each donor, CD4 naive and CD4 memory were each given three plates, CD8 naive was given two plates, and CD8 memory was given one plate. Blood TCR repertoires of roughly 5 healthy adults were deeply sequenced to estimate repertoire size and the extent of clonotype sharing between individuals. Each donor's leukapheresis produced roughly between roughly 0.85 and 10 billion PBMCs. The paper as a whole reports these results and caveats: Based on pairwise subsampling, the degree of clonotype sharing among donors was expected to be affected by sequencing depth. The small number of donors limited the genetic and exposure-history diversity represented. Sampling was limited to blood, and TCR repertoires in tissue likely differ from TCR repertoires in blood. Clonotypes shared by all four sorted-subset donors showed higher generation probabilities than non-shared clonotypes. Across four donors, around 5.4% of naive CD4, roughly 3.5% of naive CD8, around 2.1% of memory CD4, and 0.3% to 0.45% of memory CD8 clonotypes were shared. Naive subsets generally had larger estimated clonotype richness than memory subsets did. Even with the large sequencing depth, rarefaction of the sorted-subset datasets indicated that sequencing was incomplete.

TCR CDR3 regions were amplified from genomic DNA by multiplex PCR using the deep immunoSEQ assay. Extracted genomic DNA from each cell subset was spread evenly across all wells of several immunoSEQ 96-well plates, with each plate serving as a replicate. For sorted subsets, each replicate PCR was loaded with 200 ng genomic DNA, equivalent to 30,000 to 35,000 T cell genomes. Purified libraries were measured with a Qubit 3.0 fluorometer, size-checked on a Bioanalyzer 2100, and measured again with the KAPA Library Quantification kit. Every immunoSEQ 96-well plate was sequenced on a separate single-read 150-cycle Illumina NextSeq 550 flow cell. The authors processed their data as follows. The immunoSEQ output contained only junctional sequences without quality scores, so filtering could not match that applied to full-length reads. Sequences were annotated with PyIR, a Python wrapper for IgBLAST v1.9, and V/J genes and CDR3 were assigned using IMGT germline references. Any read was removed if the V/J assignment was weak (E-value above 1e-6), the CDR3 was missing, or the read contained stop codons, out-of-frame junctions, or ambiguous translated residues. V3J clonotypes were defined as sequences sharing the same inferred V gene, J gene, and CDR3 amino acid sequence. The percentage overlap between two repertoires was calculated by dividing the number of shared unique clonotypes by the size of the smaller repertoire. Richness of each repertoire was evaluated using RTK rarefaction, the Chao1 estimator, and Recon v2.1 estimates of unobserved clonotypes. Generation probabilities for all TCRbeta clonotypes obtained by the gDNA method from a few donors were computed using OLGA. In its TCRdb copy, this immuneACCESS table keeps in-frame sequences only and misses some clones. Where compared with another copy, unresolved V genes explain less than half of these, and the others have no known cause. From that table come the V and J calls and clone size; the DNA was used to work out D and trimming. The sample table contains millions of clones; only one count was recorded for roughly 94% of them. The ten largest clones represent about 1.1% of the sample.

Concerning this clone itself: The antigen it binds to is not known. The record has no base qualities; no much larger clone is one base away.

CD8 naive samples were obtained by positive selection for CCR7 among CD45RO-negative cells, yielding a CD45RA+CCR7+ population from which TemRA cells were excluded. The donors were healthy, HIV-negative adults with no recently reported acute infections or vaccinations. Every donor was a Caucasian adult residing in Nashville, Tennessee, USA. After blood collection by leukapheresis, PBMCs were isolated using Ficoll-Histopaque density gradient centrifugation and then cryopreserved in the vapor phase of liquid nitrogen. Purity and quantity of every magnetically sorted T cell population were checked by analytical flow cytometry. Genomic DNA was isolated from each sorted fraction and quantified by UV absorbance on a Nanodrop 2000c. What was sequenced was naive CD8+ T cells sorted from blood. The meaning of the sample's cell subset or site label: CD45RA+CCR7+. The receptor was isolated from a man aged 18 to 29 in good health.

The CDR3 protein: CASSQDTLREQYF. The nucleotide sequence reads TGCGCCAGCAGCCAAGATACCCTGCGCGAGCAGTACTTC. The chain is made from TRBV4-3 and TRBJ2-7, with the D gene not confidently named. Its CDR3 holds 13 amino acids, cysteine through phenylalanine. CDR3 DNA is the only sequence kept; it has 39 bases, read in frame from the first base. Trimming takes 0 bases from V and 6 bases from J, and the germline ends sit 9 bases apart. CDR1 and CDR2 were assigned from the germline V gene as LGHNA and YSLEER.